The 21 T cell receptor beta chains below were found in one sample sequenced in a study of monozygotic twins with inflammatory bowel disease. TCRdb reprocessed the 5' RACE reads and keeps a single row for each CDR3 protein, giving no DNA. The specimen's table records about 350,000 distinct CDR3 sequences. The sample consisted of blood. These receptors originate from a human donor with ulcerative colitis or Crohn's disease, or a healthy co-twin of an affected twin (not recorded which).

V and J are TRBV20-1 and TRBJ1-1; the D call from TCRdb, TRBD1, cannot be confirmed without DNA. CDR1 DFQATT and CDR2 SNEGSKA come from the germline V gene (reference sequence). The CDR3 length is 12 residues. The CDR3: CSARDPNWGAFF.

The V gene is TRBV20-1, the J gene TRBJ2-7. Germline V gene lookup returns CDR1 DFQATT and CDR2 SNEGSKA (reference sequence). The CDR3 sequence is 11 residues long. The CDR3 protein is CSASLDYEQYF.

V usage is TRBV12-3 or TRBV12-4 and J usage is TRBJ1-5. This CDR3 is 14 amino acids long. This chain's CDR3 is CASSWSRSNQPQHF.

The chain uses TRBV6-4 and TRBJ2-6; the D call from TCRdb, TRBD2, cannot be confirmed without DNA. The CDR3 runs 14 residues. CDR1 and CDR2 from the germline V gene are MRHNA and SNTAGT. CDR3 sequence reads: CASTPFSGANVLTF.

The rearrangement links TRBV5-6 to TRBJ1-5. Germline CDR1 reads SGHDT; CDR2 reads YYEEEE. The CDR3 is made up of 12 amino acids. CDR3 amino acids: CASSLFQQPQHF.

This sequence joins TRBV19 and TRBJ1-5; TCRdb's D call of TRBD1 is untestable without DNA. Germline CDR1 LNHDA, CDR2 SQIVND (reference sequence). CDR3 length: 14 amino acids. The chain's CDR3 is CASSIAGGNQPQHF.

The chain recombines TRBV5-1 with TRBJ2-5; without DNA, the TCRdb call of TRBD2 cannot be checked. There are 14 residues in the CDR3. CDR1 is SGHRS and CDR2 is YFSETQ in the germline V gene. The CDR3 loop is CASSSGVGQETQYF.

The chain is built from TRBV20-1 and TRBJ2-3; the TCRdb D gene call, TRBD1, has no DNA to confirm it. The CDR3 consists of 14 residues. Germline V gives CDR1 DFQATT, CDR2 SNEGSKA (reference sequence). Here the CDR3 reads CSARHGTGTDTQYF.

The CDR3 here is CASSTSGWGEQYF. V usage is TRBV25-1 and J usage is TRBJ2-7; TCRdb selects TRBD1, and the lack of DNA leaves this call unchecked. CDR1 and CDR2 (germline): MGHDK, SYGVNS. This CDR3 has 13 residues.

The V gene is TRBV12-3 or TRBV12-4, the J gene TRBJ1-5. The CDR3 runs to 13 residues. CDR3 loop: CASTSGPDQPQHF.

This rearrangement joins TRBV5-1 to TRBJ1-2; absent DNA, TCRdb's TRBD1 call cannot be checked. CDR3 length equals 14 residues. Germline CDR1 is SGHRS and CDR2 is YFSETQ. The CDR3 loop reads CASSLEAGAYGYTF.

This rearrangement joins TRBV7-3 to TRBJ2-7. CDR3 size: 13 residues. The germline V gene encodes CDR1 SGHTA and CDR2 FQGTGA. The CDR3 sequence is CASSLLALYEQYF. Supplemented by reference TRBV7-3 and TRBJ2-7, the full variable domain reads GAGVSQTPSNKVTEKGKYVELRCDPISGHTALYWYRQSLGQGPEFLIYFQGTGAADDSGLPNDRFFAVRPEGSVSTLKIQRTERGDSAVYLCASSLLALYEQYFGPGTRLTVT.

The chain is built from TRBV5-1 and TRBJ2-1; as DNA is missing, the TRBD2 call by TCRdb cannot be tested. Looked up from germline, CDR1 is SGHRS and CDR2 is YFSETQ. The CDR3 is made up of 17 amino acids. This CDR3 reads CASSLDPTSGRGSEQFF.

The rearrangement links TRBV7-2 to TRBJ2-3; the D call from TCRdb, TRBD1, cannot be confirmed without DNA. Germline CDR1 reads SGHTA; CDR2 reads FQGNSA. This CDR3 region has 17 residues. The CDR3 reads CASSLARGAFSPDTQYF. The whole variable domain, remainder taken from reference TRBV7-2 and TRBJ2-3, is GAGVSQSPSNKVTEKGKDVELRCDPISGHTALYWYRQSLGQGLEFLIYFQGNSAPDKSGLPSDRFSAERTGGSVSTLTIQRTQQEDSAVYLCASSLARGAFSPDTQYFGPGTRLTVL.

The CDR3 sequence: CASSLDSQWAYEQYF. The chain carries TRBV7-9 and TRBJ2-7; TCRdb lists TRBD1, though no DNA is available to test this call. The CDR3 runs to 15 residues. Germline assignment: CDR1 SEHNR and CDR2 FQNEAQ (reference sequence).

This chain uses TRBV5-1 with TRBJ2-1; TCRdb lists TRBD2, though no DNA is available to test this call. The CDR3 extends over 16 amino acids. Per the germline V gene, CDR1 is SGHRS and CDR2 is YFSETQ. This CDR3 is CASSSSPPGDYNEQFF.

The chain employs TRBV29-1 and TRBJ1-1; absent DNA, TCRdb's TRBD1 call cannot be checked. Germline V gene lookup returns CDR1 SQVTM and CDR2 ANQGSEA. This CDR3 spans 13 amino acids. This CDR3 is CSVRQGAGYEAFF.

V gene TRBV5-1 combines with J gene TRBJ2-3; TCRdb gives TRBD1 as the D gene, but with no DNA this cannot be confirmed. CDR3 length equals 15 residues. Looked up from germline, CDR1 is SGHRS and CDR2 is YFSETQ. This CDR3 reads CASSSGQGGTDTQYF. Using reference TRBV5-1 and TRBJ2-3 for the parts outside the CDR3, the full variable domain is KAGVTQTPRYLIKTRGQQVTLSCSPISGHRSVSWYQQTPGQGLQFLFEYFSETQRNKGNFPGRFSGRQFSNSRSEMNVSTLELGDSALYLCASSSGQGGTDTQYFGPGTRLTVL.

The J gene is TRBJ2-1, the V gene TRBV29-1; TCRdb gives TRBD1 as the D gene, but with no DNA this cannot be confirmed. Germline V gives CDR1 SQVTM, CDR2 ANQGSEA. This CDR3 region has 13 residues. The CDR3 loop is CSVGTGGNNEQFF.

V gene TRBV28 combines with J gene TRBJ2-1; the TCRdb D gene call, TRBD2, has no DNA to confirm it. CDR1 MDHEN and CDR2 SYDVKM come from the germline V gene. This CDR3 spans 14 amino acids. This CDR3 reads CASSLVGSKNEQFF.

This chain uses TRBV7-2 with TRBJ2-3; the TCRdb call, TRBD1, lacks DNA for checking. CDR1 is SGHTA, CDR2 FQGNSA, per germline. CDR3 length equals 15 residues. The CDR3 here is CASTYGSGGALTQYF.